This record covers a single T cell receptor (beta chain). Antigen unknown. One junction end disagrees with the germline gene, perhaps due to a read error. Germline V gene lookup returns CDR1 SEHNR and CDR2 FQNEAQ (reference sequence). The CDR3 extends over 15 amino acids. 13 Jbeta primers and 60 Vbeta primers were used for the PCR. Profiled with immunoSEQ multiplex PCR; TCRdb holds only in-frame clones, not every one. The table records about 200,000 clones, 78% of them present only once. This record comes from a study of cytomegalovirus exposure and HLA in healthy donors. Findings and caveats of the study: Three chains tied to CMV proved CMV antigen-specific in vitro.

This chain joins TRBV7-9 and TRBJ1-1, with D maybe TRBD1 (5 bases). The sequence derives from a male donor in good health and CMV-seronegative. The material sequenced was PBMCs. CDR3 region: CSSSPVGRENTEAFF. DNA for the CDR3: TGTTCCAGCAGCCCAGTGGGCAGGGAGAACACTGAAGCTTTCTTT.